The 2 T cell receptor beta chains listed next were all sequenced from one sample in a study of control samples from healthy donors and cancer patients. Here immunoSEQ multiplex PCR was the method, and the copy in TCRdb shows in-frame clones only, minus some. The sample includes 100,000 or so clones, 85% to 90% of them seen just once. Input material: blood. These TCRs come from a man in his thirties or forties in good health.

This clone was recorded once. The chain couples TRBV6-2 or TRBV6-3 to TRBJ2-7, with D perhaps being TRBD1 or TRBD2 (6 bases each). The CDR3 is 12 amino acids. Germline lookup yields CDR1 MNHEY and CDR2 SVGEGT. With 2 bases removed from V and 7 bases from J, the gap between germline ends came to 9 bases. The chain's CDR3 is CASSYGGREQYF. The DNA for the CDR3 is TGTGCCAGCAGTTACGGGGGGCGGGAGCAGTACTTC.

The rearrangement joins TRBV4-1 to TRBJ2-1; D possibly corresponds to TRBD2 (6 bases). There are 16 residues in the CDR3. V gave up 4 bases and J gave up 0 bases, with 13 bases separating them. Germline values: CDR1 MGHRA, CDR2 YSYEKL. CDR3 amino acids: CASSPLAVSSYNEQFF. The CDR3 region has the DNA TGCGCCAGCAGCCCTTTAGCGGTAAGCTCCTACAATGAGCAGTTCTTC.